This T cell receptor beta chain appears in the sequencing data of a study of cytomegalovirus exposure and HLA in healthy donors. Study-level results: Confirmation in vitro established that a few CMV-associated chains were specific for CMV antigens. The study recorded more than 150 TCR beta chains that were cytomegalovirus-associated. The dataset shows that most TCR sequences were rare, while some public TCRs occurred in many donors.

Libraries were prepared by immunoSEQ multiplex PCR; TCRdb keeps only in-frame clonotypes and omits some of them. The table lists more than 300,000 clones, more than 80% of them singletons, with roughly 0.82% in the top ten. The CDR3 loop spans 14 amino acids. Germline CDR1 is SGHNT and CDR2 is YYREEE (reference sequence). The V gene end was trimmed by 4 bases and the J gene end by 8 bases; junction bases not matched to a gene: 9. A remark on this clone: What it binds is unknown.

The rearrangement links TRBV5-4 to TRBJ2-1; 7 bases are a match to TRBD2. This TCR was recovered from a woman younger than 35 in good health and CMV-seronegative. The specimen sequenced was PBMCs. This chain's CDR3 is CASSQTRLADEQFF. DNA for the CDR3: TGTGCCAGCAGCCAAACTAGACTAGCCGATGAGCAGTTCTTC.